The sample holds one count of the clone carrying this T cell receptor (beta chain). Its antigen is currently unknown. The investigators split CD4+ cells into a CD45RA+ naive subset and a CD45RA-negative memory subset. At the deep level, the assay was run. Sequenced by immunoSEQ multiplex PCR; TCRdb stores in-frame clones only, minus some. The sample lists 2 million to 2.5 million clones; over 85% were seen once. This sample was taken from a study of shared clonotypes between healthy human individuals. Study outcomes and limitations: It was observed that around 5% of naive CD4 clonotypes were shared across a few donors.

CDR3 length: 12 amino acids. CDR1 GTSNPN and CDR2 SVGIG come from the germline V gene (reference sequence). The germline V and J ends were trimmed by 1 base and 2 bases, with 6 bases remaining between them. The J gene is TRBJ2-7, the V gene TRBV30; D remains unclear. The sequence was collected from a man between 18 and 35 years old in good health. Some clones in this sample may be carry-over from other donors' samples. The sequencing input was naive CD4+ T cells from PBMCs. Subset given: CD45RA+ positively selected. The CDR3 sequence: CAWSEPPYEQYF. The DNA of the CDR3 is TGTGCCTGGAGTGAGCCTCCCTACGAGCAGTACTTC.